What follows describes a single T cell receptor beta chain. Its target is not known. The source of the sample is a study of shared clonotypes between healthy human individuals. Study at large: CD4 naive and CD4 memory each took three plates per donor, while CD8 naive took two and CD8 memory one.

Subsets obtained from CD4+ cells comprised CD45RA+ naive and CD45RA-negative memory cells. The CDR3 has 13 amino acids. Germline V CDR1 and CDR2: MNHEY, SVGAGI. With V trimmed by 5 bases and J by 7 bases, 7 bases remained unmatched. Method: immunoSEQ multiplex PCR; TCRdb's copy keeps in-frame clones and lacks some. The sample has about 1.5 million clones; 95% to 97% are singletons. Points from the study as a whole: The four-donor shared clonotypes exceeded non-shared clonotypes in generation probability, with non-shared ones scoring lower.

Sequenced input: naive CD4+ T cells sorted from blood. Sample subset: CD45RA+ positively selected. The rearrangement uses TRBV6-5 and TRBJ2-5, with TRBD2 identical over 7 bases. The sequence was collected from a man between 25 and 39 years old in good health. CDR3 sequence (DNA): TGTGCCAGCAGTCACGGGACTAAAGGGACCCAGTACTTC. This sequence encodes CASSHGTKGTQYF.